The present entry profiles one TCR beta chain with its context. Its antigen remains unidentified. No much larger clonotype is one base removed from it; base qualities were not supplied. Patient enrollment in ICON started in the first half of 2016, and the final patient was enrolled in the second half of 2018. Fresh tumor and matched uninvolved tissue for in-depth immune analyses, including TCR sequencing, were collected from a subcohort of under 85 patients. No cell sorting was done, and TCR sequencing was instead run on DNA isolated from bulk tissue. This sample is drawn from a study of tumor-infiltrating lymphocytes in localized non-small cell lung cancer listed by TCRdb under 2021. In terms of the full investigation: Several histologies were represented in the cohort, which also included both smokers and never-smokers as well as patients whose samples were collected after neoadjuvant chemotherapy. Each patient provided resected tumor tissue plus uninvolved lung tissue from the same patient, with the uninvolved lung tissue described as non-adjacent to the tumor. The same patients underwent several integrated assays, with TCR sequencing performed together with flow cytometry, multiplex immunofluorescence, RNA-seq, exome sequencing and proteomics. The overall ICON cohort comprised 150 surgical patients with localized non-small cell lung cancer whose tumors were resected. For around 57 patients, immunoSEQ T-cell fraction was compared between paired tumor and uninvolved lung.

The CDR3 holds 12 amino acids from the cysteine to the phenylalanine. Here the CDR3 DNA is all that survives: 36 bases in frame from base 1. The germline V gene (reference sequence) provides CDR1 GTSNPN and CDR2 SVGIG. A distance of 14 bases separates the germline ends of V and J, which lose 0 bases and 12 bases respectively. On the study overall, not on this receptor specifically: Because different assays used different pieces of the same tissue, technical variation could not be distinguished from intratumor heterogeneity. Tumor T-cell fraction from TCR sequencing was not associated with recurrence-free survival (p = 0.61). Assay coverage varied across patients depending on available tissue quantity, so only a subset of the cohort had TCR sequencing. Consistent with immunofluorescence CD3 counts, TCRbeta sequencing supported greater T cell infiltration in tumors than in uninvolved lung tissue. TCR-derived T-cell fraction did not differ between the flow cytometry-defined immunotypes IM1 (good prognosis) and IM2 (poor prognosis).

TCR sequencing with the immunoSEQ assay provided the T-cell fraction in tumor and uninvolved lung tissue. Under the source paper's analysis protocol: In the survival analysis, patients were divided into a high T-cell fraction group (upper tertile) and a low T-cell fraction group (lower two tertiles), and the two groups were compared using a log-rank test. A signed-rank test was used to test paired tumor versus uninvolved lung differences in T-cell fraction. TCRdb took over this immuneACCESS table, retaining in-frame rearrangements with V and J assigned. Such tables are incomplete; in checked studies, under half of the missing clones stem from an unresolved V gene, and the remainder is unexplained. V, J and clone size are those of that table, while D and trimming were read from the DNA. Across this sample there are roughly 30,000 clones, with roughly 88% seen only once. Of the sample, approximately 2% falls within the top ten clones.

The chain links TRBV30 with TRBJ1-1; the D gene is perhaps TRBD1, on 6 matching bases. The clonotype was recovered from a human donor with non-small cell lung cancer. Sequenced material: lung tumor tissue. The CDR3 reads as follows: CAWSVPGARTFF. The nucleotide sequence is TGTGCCTGGAGTGTACCGGGGGCGAGAACTTTCTTT. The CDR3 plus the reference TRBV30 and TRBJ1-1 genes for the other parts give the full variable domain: SQTIHQWPATLVQPVGSPLSLECTVEGTSNPNLYWYRQAAGRGLQLLFYSVGIGQISSEVPQNLSASRPQDRQFILSSKKLLLSDSGFYLCAWSVPGARTFFGQGTRLTVV.